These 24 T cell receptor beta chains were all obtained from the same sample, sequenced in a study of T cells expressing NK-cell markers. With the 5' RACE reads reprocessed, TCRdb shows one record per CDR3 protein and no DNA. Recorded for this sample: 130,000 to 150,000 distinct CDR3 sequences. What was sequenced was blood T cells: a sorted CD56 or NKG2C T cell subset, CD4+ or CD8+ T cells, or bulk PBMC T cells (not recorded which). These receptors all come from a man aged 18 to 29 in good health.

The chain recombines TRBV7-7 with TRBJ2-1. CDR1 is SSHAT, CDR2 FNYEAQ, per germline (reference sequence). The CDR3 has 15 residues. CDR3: CASRNPGGPYNEQFF.

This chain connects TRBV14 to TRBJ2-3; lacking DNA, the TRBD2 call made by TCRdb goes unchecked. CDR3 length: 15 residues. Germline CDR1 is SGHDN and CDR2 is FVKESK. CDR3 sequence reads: CASSQSGYSTDTQYF.

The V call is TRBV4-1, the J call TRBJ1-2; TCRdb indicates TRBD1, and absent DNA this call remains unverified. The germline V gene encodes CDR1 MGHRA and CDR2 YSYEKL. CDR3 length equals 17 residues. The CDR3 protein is CASSQDTGPGQPYGYTF.

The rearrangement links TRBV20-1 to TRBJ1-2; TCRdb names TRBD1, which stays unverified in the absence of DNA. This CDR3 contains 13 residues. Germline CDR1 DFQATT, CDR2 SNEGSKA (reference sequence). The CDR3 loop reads CSARDPRAYGYTF.

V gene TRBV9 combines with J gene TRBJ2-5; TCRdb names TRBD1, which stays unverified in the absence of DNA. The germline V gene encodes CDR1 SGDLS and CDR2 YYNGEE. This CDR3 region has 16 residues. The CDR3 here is CASSGMTGGEIGTQYF. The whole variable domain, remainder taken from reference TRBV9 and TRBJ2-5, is DSGVTQTPKHLITATGQRVTLRCSPRSGDLSVYWYQQSLDQGLQFLIQYYNGEERAKGNILERFSAQQFPDLHSELNLSSLELGDSALYFCASSGMTGGEIGTQYFGPGTRLLVL.

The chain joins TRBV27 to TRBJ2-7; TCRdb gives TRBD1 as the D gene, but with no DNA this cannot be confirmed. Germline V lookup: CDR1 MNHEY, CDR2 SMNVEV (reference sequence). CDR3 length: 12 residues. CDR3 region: CASMRGGDEQYF.

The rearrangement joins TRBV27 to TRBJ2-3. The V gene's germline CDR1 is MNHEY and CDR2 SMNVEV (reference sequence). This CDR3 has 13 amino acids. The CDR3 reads CASSSPSTDTQYF.

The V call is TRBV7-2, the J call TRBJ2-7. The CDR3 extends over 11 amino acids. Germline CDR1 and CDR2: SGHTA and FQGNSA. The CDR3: CASTFNYEQYF.

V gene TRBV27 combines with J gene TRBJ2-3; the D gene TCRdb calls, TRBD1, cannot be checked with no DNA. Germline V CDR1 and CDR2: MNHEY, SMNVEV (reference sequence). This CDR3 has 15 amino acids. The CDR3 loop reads CASSLSQGFTDTQYF.

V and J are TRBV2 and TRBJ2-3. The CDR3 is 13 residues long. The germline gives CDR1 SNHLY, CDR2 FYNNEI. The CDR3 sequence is CASQINPTDTQYF.

The CDR3 sequence is CASSLVGVLYNEQFF. The rearrangement joins TRBV7-2 to TRBJ2-1. CDR3 length: 15 residues. Germline CDR1 reads SGHTA; CDR2 reads FQGNSA.

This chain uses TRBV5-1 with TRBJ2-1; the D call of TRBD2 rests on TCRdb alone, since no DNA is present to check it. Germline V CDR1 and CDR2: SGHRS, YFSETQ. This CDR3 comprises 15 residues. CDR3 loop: CASSLPAGTYNEQFF.

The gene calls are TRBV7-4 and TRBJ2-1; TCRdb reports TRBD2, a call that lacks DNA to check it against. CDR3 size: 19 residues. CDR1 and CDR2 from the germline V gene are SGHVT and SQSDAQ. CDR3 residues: CASSTTAGTSPSSYNEQFF.

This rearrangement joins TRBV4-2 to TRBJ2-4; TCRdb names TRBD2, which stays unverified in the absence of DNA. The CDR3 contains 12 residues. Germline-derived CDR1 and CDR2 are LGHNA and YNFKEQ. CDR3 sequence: CASSLGSDIQYF.

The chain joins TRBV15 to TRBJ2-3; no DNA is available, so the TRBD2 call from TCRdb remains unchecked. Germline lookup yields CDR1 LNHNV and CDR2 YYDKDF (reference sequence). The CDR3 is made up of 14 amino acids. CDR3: CATSKAGGPDTQYF.

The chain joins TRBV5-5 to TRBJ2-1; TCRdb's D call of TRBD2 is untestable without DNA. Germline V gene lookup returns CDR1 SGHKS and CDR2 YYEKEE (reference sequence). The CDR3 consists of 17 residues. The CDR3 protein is CASSLGVAGASYNEQFF. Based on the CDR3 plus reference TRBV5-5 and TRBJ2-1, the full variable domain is DAGVTQSPTHLIKTRGQQVTLRCSPISGHKSVSWYQQVLGQGPQFIFQYYEKEERGRGNFPDRFSARQFPNYSSELNVNALLLGDSALYLCASSLGVAGASYNEQFFGPGTRLTVL.

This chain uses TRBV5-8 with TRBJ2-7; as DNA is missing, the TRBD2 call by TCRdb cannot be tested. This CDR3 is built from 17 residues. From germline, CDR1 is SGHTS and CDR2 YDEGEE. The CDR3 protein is CASSSSPKTSGREEQYF.

The CDR3 reads CASSQRTAGGRWGTDTQYF. The chain employs TRBV7-2 and TRBJ2-3; with no DNA, the TCRdb D assignment of TRBD2 cannot be verified. CDR1 is SGHTA, CDR2 FQGNSA, per germline. The CDR3 loop spans 19 amino acids.

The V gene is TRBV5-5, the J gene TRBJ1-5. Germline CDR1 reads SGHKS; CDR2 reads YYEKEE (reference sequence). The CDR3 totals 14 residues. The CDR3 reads CASSLVRLNQPQHF.

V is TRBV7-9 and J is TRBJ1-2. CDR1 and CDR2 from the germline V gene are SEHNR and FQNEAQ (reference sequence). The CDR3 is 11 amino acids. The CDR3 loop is CATGWEYGYTF.

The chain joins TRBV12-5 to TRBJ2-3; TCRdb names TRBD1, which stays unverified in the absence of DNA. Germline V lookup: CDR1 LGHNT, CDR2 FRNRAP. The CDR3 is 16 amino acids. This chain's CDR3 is CASGLEAVMGADTQYF.

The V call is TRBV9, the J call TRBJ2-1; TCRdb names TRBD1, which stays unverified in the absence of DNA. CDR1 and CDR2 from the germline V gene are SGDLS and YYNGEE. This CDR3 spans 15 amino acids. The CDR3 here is CASSVGQGGILEQFF.

The CDR3 protein is CASSPGTMGVNEQFF. V and J are TRBV19 and TRBJ2-1; TCRdb's assignment of TRBD2 cannot be checked, as there is no DNA. The germline CDR1 and CDR2 sequences are LNHDA and SQIVND (reference sequence). The CDR3 consists of 15 residues.

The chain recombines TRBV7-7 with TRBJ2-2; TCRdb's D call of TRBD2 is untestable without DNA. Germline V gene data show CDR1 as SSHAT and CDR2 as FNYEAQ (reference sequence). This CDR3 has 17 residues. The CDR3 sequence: CASSPEGLAGVTGELFF.